These 30 T cell receptor beta chains were all obtained from the same sample, sequenced in a study of blood T cell repertoires in COVID-19. Assay: immunoSEQ multiplex PCR; the TCRdb copy retains only in-frame clones and omits some. The table has approximately 63,000 clones, 75% to 95% seen once. The sequencing input was peripheral blood. Receptors were obtained from a human donor in a cohort sampled during active COVID-19.

This chain links TRBV9 with TRBJ2-7, with 10 positions matching TRBD2. Trimming cost V 3 bases and J 3 bases; bases outside gene matches: 3. The germline CDR1 and CDR2 sequences are SGDLS and YYNGEE. CDR3 size: 14 residues. CDR3 residues: CASSEGLAIYEQYF. CDR3 coding DNA: TGTGCCAGCAGCGAGGGACTAGCGATCTACGAGCAGTACTTC.

This clone was found once. V and J are TRBV3-1 (or the pseudogene TRBV3-2) and TRBJ2-1; D unclear. The V and J ends lost 1 base and 8 bases respectively, with 12 bases between them. Germline loops: CDR1 LGHDT, CDR2 YNNKEL (reference sequence). This CDR3 is built from 14 residues. The CDR3 sequence is CASSQAWLEHEQFF. The CDR3 nucleotides are TGTGCCAGCAGCCAAGCTTGGCTAGAACATGAGCAGTTCTTC.

The chain links TRBV6-6 to TRBJ2-7; D possibly corresponds to TRBD1 (5 bases). The CDR3 covers 14 residues. CDR1 is MNHNY and CDR2 is SVGAGI in the germline V gene (reference sequence). Deletions cut 6 bases from V and 0 bases from J, with 12 bases between. The DNA of the CDR3 is TGTGCCAGCAGGGAGACAGCCAGCTCCTACGAGCAGTACTTC. Protein: CASRETASSYEQYF.

The rearrangement uses TRBV19 and TRBJ1-1, with 7 bases aligning to TRBD1. Trimming took 6 bases from V and 3 from J; bases not matched to a gene: 7. Germline-derived CDR1 and CDR2 are LNHDA and SQIVND (reference sequence). This CDR3 spans 14 amino acids. The CDR3 nucleotides read TGTGCCAGTAGGGGAAATCAGGGGGACACTGAAGCTTTCTTT. Translation: CASRGNQGDTEAFF.

This chain connects TRBV5-6 to TRBJ1-4, with D possibly TRBD1 on 5 matching bases. Germline-derived CDR1 and CDR2 are SGHDT and YYEEEE. Trimming shortened V by 4 bases and J by 7 bases, and 17 bases separated the two germline ends. The CDR3 contains 15 residues. The CDR3 DNA reads TGTGCCAGCAGCCCGTCACCGCAGGGAGGTGAAAAACTGTTTTTT. Translating gives CASSPSPQGGEKLFF.

The rearrangement links TRBV6-5 to TRBJ1-4, with no clear D. The germline V and J ends were trimmed by 0 bases and 8 bases, with 7 bases remaining between them. Per the germline V gene, CDR1 is MNHEY and CDR2 is SVGAGI. This CDR3 is built from 13 residues. The CDR3 sequence: CASSYSQSEKLFF. The CDR3 bases are TGTGCCAGCAGTTACTCACAGAGCGAAAAACTGTTTTTT.

This clone appeared a few times. V and J are TRBV4-2 and TRBJ2-7; perhaps TRBD1 as D (6 bases). The CDR3 contains 14 residues. Trimming pared 4 bases from V and 7 bases from J, leaving 17 bases between. Germline CDR1 reads LGHNA; CDR2 reads YNFKEQ. Here the CDR3 DNA reads TGTGCCAGCAGCCCAAGACAGGACTCCTTGGAGCAGTACTTC. Encoded protein: CASSPRQDSLEQYF.

The chain carries TRBV30 and TRBJ2-1, with D unresolved. Per germline, CDR1 GTSNPN and CDR2 SVGIG (reference sequence). The V gene lost 2 bases and the J gene lost 4 bases, with 9 bases spanning the gap. This CDR3 comprises 13 residues. The CDR3 sequence is CAWSLAGYNEQFF. CDR3 in DNA: TGTGCCTGGAGTCTCGCCGGGTACAATGAGCAGTTCTTC.

The J gene is TRBJ1-3, the V gene TRBV19; D unresolved. Germline V CDR1 and CDR2: LNHDA, SQIVND (reference sequence). V was clipped by 10 bases and J by 1 base, with 14 bases between them. There are 14 residues in the CDR3. For the CDR3, the DNA is TGTGCCACTACAAACGGCGGGTCTGGAAACACCATATATTTT. Translated, it gives CATTNGGSGNTIYF.

The chain uses TRBV3-1 (or the pseudogene TRBV3-2) and TRBJ1-2; D perhaps matches TRBD1 (6 bases). Per the germline V gene, CDR1 is LGHDT and CDR2 is YNNKEL (reference sequence). The CDR3 has 14 amino acids. Trimming stripped 2 bases from V and 7 bases from J, with 14 bases between. This chain's CDR3 is CASSQSAGDPGYTF. As DNA, the CDR3 is TGTGCCAGCAGCCAATCGGCAGGGGACCCTGGCTACACCTTC.

The table lists this clone with a few counts. V gene TRBV11-3 combines with J gene TRBJ2-1, with TRBD1 matching 8 bases. This CDR3 has 17 residues. The trim removed 4 bases at V and 6 bases at J, leaving 14 bases unmatched. Germline assignment: CDR1 SGHNT and CDR2 YENEEA. In DNA, the CDR3 is TGTGCCAGCAGCTCGACCCCCGGGACAGGTATTGGCAATGAGCAGTTCTTC. It specifies CASSSTPGTGIGNEQFF.

The chain couples TRBV28 to TRBJ1-5; TRBD1 aligns across 9 bases. Germline V gene sequence: CDR1 MDHEN, CDR2 SYDVKM. This CDR3 contains 16 residues. The ends lost 2 bases at V and 3 bases at J; junction bases unmatched: 5. CDR3 bases: TGTGCCAGCAGTTTAGAGACAGGGGGATCCAATCAGCCCCAGCATTTT. Amino acids: CASSLETGGSNQPQHF.

This chain links TRBV19 with TRBJ2-3; 7 bases are a match to TRBD1. V shed 6 bases and J 2 bases; nucleotides not matched to a gene: 11. CDR1 is LNHDA, CDR2 SQIVND, per germline (reference sequence). The CDR3 contains 16 residues. CDR3 sequence reads: CASSDWTGGLTDTQYF. The CDR3 DNA is TGTGCCAGTAGCGATTGGACAGGCGGACTCACAGATACGCAGTATTTT. The full variable domain, its missing parts supplied by reference TRBV19 and TRBJ2-3, is DGGITQSPKYLFRKEGQNVTLSCEQNLNHDAMYWYRQDPGQGLRLIYYSQIVNDFQKGDIAEGYSVSREKKESFPLTVTSAQKNPTAFYLCASSDWTGGLTDTQYFGPGTRLTVL.

This sequence joins TRBV28 and TRBJ2-3; 7 positions match TRBD1. Germline trimming cut 8 bases from V and 1 base from J; bases unmatched to any gene: 3. Per germline, CDR1 MDHEN and CDR2 SYDVKM. The CDR3 covers 13 residues. CDR3 region: CASATGGTDTQYF. The CDR3 nucleotides are TGTGCCAGCGCAACAGGGGGCACAGATACGCAGTATTTT.

This chain links TRBV18 with TRBJ2-3; D may be TRBD1 (5 bases). CDR1 and CDR2 (germline): KGHSH, LQKENI. This CDR3 is built from 15 residues. V was cut by 2 bases and J by 3 bases, with 12 bases left in between. CDR3 loop: CASSPLAGLTDTQYF. In DNA form, the CDR3 reads TGTGCCAGCTCACCATTGGCAGGGCTAACAGATACGCAGTATTTT.

This sequence joins TRBV2 and TRBJ2-2, with 9 bases aligning to TRBD2. The trim removed 11 bases at V and 2 bases at J, leaving 6 bases unmatched. CDR3 length: 14 residues. CDR1 is SNHLY, CDR2 FYNNEI, per germline. CDR3: CAGGTSRNTGELFF. CDR3 DNA sequence: TGTGCCGGCGGGACTAGCCGTAACACCGGGGAGCTGTTTTTT.

The J gene is TRBJ1-5, the V gene TRBV4-1; D remains unclear. The germline gives CDR1 MGHRA, CDR2 YSYEKL. CDR3 length equals 18 residues. Trimming cost V 0 bases and J 0 bases, with 15 bases left between them. CDR3 sequence reads: CASSQDFQDYYSNQPQHF. The CDR3 DNA sequence: TGCGCCAGCAGCCAAGATTTCCAGGACTACTATAGCAATCAGCCCCAGCATTTT.

V usage is TRBV6-4 and J usage is TRBJ2-4; possible D gene TRBD1, 5 bases. V lost 5 bases, J lost 5 bases, and 10 bases lay in between. Germline CDR1 MRHNA, CDR2 SNTAGT. This CDR3 is built from 13 residues. The CDR3 sequence is CASSQGVENIQYF. CDR3 bases: TGTGCCAGCAGTCAAGGGGTGGAAAACATTCAGTACTTC.

J is TRBJ2-1 and V is TRBV7-9; TRBD2 matches at 7 bases. CDR3 length equals 13 residues. J lost 3 bases, V lost 7 bases, and 3 bases had no gene match. The V gene's germline CDR1 is SEHNR and CDR2 FQNEAQ (reference sequence). CDR3 sequence (DNA): TGTGCCAGCAAGGGACTAAACTACAATGAGCAGTTCTTC. Translation: CASKGLNYNEQFF. Drawing the rest from reference TRBV7-9 and TRBJ2-1, the complete variable domain is DTGVSQNPRHKITKRGQNVTFRCDPISEHNRLYWYRQTLGQGPEFLTYFQNEAQLEKSRLLSDRFSAERPKGSFSTLEIQRTEQGDSAMYLCASKGLNYNEQFFGPGTRLTVL.

The V and J genes are TRBV27 and TRBJ2-6; 10 bases line up with TRBD1. From germline, CDR1 is MNHEY and CDR2 SMNVEV (reference sequence). CDR3 size: 19 residues. V lost 6 bases, J lost 4 bases, and 15 bases stayed unmatched. The CDR3 nucleotides are TGTGCCAGCAGCCGACGTCCGGGACAGGGGATCCGCGGGGCCAACGTCCTGACTTTC. The encoded protein is CASSRRPGQGIRGANVLTF.

The rearrangement joins TRBV25-1 to TRBJ2-4; possible D gene TRBD1, 5 bases. Trimming removed 3 bases from V and 7 bases from J, with 16 bases in between. The germline CDR1 and CDR2 sequences are MGHDK and SYGVNS. The CDR3 sequence is 15 residues long. CDR3 sequence reads: CASSDLGQGRNIQYF. DNA for the CDR3: TGTGCCAGCAGTGATCTCGGGCAGGGCAGGAACATTCAGTACTTC.

The DNA of the CDR3 is TGTGCCAGTAGGAGAGCGGGAGTCACAGATACGCAGTATTTT. It encodes CASRRAGVTDTQYF. This chain uses TRBV19 with TRBJ2-3; TRBD2 matches at 8 bases. The CDR3 sequence is 14 residues long. Germline CDR1 is LNHDA and CDR2 is SQIVND (reference sequence). The trim removed 6 bases at V and 2 bases at J, leaving 4 bases unmatched.

This clone was detected a few times. V gene TRBV11-2 combines with J gene TRBJ2-7; D possibly corresponds to TRBD1 (6 bases). V was clipped by 3 bases and J by 1 base, with 10 bases between them. CDR3 size: 14 residues. CDR1 and CDR2 (germline): SGHAT, FQNNGV. This CDR3 reads CASSLDSGSYEQYF. In nucleotides, the CDR3 is TGTGCCAGCAGCTTGGACAGTGGATCCTACGAGCAGTACTTC.

This clone was seen just once. V is TRBV5-1 and J is TRBJ2-2, with D tentatively TRBD1 (5 bases). V was trimmed by 1 base and J by 6 bases, leaving 13 bases between them. From germline, CDR1 is SGHRS and CDR2 YFSETQ. The CDR3 runs 15 residues. Here the CDR3 reads CASSLRFRASGELFF. CDR3 DNA sequence: TGCGCCAGCAGCTTGAGGTTCAGGGCGTCCGGGGAGCTGTTTTTT.

The chain couples TRBV5-1 to TRBJ2-2; 10 bases agree with TRBD1. In germline, CDR1 is SGHRS, CDR2 YFSETQ. J gave up 6 bases and V 4 bases, and 3 bases lay outside the gene matches. This CDR3 has 14 amino acids. The CDR3 loop is CASSLGQGAGELFF. CDR3 DNA: TGCGCCAGCAGCCTAGGACAGGGGGCCGGGGAGCTGTTTTTT.

The V and J genes are TRBV2 and TRBJ1-2, with D possibly matching TRBD1 (5 bases). Germline assignment: CDR1 SNHLY and CDR2 FYNNEI. The CDR3 consists of 14 residues. Deletions cut 3 bases from V and 4 bases from J, with 12 bases between. CDR3 amino acids: CASSDSGNVYGYTF. The CDR3 nucleotides read TGTGCCAGCAGTGACTCAGGGAATGTCTATGGCTACACCTTC.

This clone was counted once. The rearrangement joins TRBV3-1 (or the pseudogene TRBV3-2) to TRBJ1-1, with TRBD1 matching over 10 bases. Germline values: CDR1 LGHDT, CDR2 YNNKEL (reference sequence). The CDR3 runs 16 residues. Germline trimming cut 4 bases from V and 1 base from J; bases unmatched to any gene: 6. The CDR3 coding sequence is TGTGCCAGCAGCCCCAACGGACAGGGGGGGAACACTGAAGCTTTCTTT. Translating it yields CASSPNGQGGNTEAFF.

J is TRBJ1-2 and V is TRBV19, with a weak D call TRBD1 (6 bases). Germline-derived CDR1 and CDR2 are LNHDA and SQIVND (reference sequence). The CDR3 has 13 residues. Deletions cut 5 bases from V and 3 bases from J, with 10 bases between. CDR3 DNA sequence: TGTGCCAGTAGTGGAACAGGGCACTATGGCTACACCTTC. It yields the protein CASSGTGHYGYTF.

This chain joins TRBV6-1 and TRBJ1-4; the D gene is possibly TRBD1 (5 bases). This CDR3 comprises 15 residues. Germline V gene sequence: CDR1 MNHNS, CDR2 SASEGT. Deletions cut 2 bases from V and 5 bases from J, with 12 bases between. DNA of the CDR3: TGTGCCAGCAGTGAACCCGGGGGTCAAAATGAAAAACTGTTTTTT. Protein product: CASSEPGGQNEKLFF.

This clone was detected only once. This chain connects TRBV19 to TRBJ2-1; tentatively, D is TRBD2 (6 bases). The V gene's germline CDR1 is LNHDA and CDR2 SQIVND (reference sequence). Trimming cost V 4 bases and J 2 bases, with 12 bases left between them. The CDR3 extends over 15 amino acids. Written as DNA, the CDR3 is TGTGCCAGTAGTAAAGGTAGCGGTGCCTACAATGAGCAGTTCTTC. Its protein product is CASSKGSGAYNEQFF.